These 20 T cell receptor beta chains were sequenced from one sample in a study of blood T cell repertoires in COVID-19. Measured with immunoSEQ multiplex PCR; TCRdb has only the in-frame clones, and not every one. The sample carries over 150,000 clones, 75% to 80% recorded once. Sequencing input: peripheral blood. These TCRs come from a woman in her 70s with acute or convalescent COVID-19.

The rearrangement uses TRBV5-6 and TRBJ2-5, with 8 nucleotides matching TRBD1. The CDR3 loop spans 13 amino acids. The V gene's germline CDR1 is SGHDT and CDR2 YYEEEE. Unmatched junction bases numbered 5, after V lost 4 bases and J lost 6 bases. The CDR3 DNA reads TGTGCCAGCAGCGTCCAGGGGGCGAAGACCCAGTACTTC. Its protein is CASSVQGAKTQYF.

This chain links TRBV7-2 with TRBJ2-1, with D maybe TRBD2 (6 bases). There are 15 residues in the CDR3. In germline, CDR1 is SGHTA, CDR2 FQGNSA. The V end was cut by 3 bases, the J end by 2 bases, with 11 bases between. CDR3 protein: CASSFTGSTYNEQFF. The CDR3 DNA follows: TGTGCCAGCAGCTTCACCGGGAGTACCTACAATGAGCAGTTCTTC.

This chain's CDR3 is CASSLFRGTGNTGELFF. Written as DNA, the CDR3 is TGTGCCAGCAGCTTGTTTCGCGGGACAGGGAACACCGGGGAGCTGTTTTTT. V gene TRBV5-5 combines with J gene TRBJ2-2; 8 bases line up with TRBD1. CDR1 is SGHKS and CDR2 is YYEKEE in the germline V gene (reference sequence). With V trimmed by 1 base and J by 1 base, 6 bases remained unmatched. This CDR3 has 17 amino acids.

The chain has TRBV5-1 and TRBJ1-1; D is unresolved. The germline gives CDR1 SGHRS, CDR2 YFSETQ. The CDR3 is 13 amino acids. Trimming removed 6 bases from V and 7 bases from J, with 16 bases in between. The CDR3 sequence: CASKFTSPGEAFF. CDR3 DNA: TGCGCCAGCAAGTTCACTTCGCCCGGTGAAGCTTTCTTT.

J is TRBJ1-2 and V is TRBV19, with 8 bases fitting TRBD1. Unmatched junction bases numbered 8, after V lost 5 bases and J lost 0 bases. The germline gives CDR1 LNHDA, CDR2 SQIVND (reference sequence). There are 16 residues in the CDR3. This chain's CDR3 is CASSVRGQGANYGYTF. The CDR3 nucleotides are TGTGCCAGTAGTGTCCGTGGACAGGGTGCTAACTATGGCTACACCTTC.

The rearrangement uses TRBV27 and TRBJ2-3; 9 nucleotides match TRBD1. In germline, CDR1 is MNHEY, CDR2 SMNVEV (reference sequence). This CDR3 is 14 amino acids long. The J segment lost 4 bases and the V segment lost 5 bases, leaving 4 bases of the junction unmatched. CDR3 in amino acids: CASSITGGADTQYF. DNA for the CDR3: TGTGCCAGCAGTATAACAGGGGGCGCAGATACGCAGTATTTT.

This clone was found a few times. V gene TRBV10-2 combines with J gene TRBJ2-5; D gene ambiguous. Germline-derived CDR1 and CDR2 are WSHSY and SAAADI. The V and J ends lost 4 bases and 1 base respectively, with 7 bases between them. CDR3 length: 13 residues. Written as DNA, the CDR3 is TGCGCCAGCAGTGGACAAAGCCAAGAGACCCAGTACTTC. It encodes CASSGQSQETQYF.

This clone was seen more than once but under ten times. The V call is TRBV10-3, the J call TRBJ1-1; 8 bases fit TRBD1. With 6 bases clipped from V and 2 bases from J, the junction kept 8 bases outside the gene matches. Germline CDR1 is ENHRY and CDR2 is SYGVKD. This CDR3 spans 15 amino acids. This CDR3 reads CAISSLDRGNTEAFF. In DNA form, the CDR3 reads TGTGCCATCAGCAGTCTCGACAGGGGTAACACTGAAGCTTTCTTT.

The chain combines TRBV19 with TRBJ2-2; D possibly corresponds to TRBD2 (6 bases). Between the trimmed V and J ends, which lost 6 bases and 5 bases, there was a span of 13 bases. This CDR3 region has 14 residues. From germline, CDR1 is LNHDA and CDR2 SQIVND (reference sequence). This CDR3 is CASRQRVGTGELFF. The CDR3 bases are TGTGCCAGTAGGCAGCGGGTTGGAACCGGGGAGCTGTTTTTT.

The J gene is TRBJ1-1, the V gene TRBV19, with D uncertain. This CDR3 region has 15 residues. V dropped 2 bases and J dropped 0 bases, with 10 bases sitting between them. Germline assignment: CDR1 LNHDA and CDR2 SQIVND (reference sequence). CDR3 in amino acids: CASSISRGLNTEAFF. The CDR3 coding sequence is TGTGCCAGTAGTATATCGCGGGGTTTGAACACTGAAGCTTTCTTT.

The chain combines TRBV6-2 or TRBV6-3 with TRBJ1-1; D may be TRBD1 (5 bases). The CDR3 covers 14 residues. V shed 4 bases and J shed 4 bases, with 13 bases lying between them. Germline values: CDR1 MNHEY, CDR2 SVGEGT. The CDR3, as DNA: TGTGCCAGCAGTTCCAGGGTTAAGGGCACTGAAGCTTTCTTT. It is translated as CASSSRVKGTEAFF.

The chain is built from TRBV30 and TRBJ1-5; D is unclear. Germline V gene lookup returns CDR1 GTSNPN and CDR2 SVGIG (reference sequence). The V end was cut by 0 bases, the J end by 5 bases, with 11 bases between. This CDR3 comprises 14 residues. CDR3: CAWSVNPRDQPQHF. The DNA of the CDR3 is TGTGCCTGGAGTGTAAACCCGAGGGATCAGCCCCAGCATTTT.

This chain uses TRBV4-1 with TRBJ1-5; D uncertain. Trimming took 0 bases from V and 3 from J, leaving 9 bases between them. The length of the CDR3 is 15 residues. Germline V gene lookup returns CDR1 MGHRA and CDR2 YSYEKL. The chain's CDR3 is CASSQDSKLNQPQHF. CDR3 coding DNA: TGCGCCAGCAGCCAAGACTCGAAGCTCAATCAGCCCCAGCATTTT.

The gene calls are TRBV28 and TRBJ1-4; 7 nucleotides align to TRBD1. From germline, CDR1 is MDHEN and CDR2 SYDVKM. Trimming removed 3 bases from V and 8 bases from J; junction bases left unmatched: 6. This CDR3 has 14 residues. CDR3 coding DNA: TGTGCCAGCAGTTTGCGTGGGACAGCAGAAAAACTGTTTTTT. This encodes CASSLRGTAEKLFF.

The V gene is TRBV19, the J gene TRBJ1-1; 8 positions match TRBD1. The CDR3 runs to 14 residues. From germline, CDR1 is LNHDA and CDR2 SQIVND (reference sequence). V shed 6 bases, J shed 3 bases, and the junction held 6 bases outside the gene matches. CDR3 DNA sequence: TGTGCCAGTAGCCAGACAGGGGTAGACACTGAAGCTTTCTTT. Protein sequence: CASSQTGVDTEAFF.

The rearrangement joins TRBV5-1 to TRBJ1-1; maybe TRBD1 (5 bases). The V end was cut by 0 bases, the J end by 2 bases, with 11 bases between. There are 15 residues in the CDR3. Germline CDR1 and CDR2: SGHRS and YFSETQ. Here the CDR3 DNA reads TGCGCCAGCAGCTTGGTTTGGGGCGGAAACACTGAAGCTTTCTTT. The encoded protein is CASSLVWGGNTEAFF.

V and J are TRBV15 and TRBJ2-3, with 9 positions matching TRBD1. J lost 4 bases, V lost 0 bases, and 8 bases had no gene match. Germline V gene data show CDR1 as LNHNV and CDR2 as YYDKDF (reference sequence). This CDR3 contains 17 residues. This chain's CDR3 is CATSRDLTGGVADTQYF. The CDR3 region has the DNA TGTGCCACCAGCAGAGATCTGACAGGGGGAGTGGCAGATACGCAGTATTTT.

This clone was picked up one time. This chain joins TRBV3-1 (or the pseudogene TRBV3-2) and TRBJ1-5; unclear D gene. This CDR3 region has 14 residues. Germline values: CDR1 LGHDT, CDR2 YNNKEL (reference sequence). The germline V and J ends were trimmed by 0 bases and 4 bases, with 7 bases remaining between them. The CDR3 coding sequence is TGTGCCAGCAGCCAAGAACAGTCGAATCAGCCCCAGCATTTT. Translating it yields CASSQEQSNQPQHF.

The chain links TRBV5-5 to TRBJ2-1; a possible D gene is TRBD2 (6 bases). The germline gives CDR1 SGHKS, CDR2 YYEKEE (reference sequence). V was shortened by 4 bases and J by 0 bases, with 20 bases between the two germline ends. This CDR3 comprises 18 residues. CDR3 loop: CASSPRLRATSSYNEQFF. CDR3 nucleotides: TGTGCCAGCAGCCCCCGACTTCGGGCGACTAGCTCCTACAATGAGCAGTTCTTC.

The V call is TRBV15, the J call TRBJ1-5; 7 bases align to TRBD1. Germline CDR1 is LNHNV and CDR2 is YYDKDF (reference sequence). J gave up 7 bases and V 1 base, and 7 bases lay outside the gene matches. The CDR3 has 15 amino acids. The CDR3 DNA reads as TGTGCCACCAGCAGAGTGACAGGGCCGGGGCAGCCCCAGCATTTT. Translated: CATSRVTGPGQPQHF.